The 12 T cell receptor beta chains below come from one sample, sequenced in a study of T cell responses to AZD1222 COVID-19 vaccine. Assay: immunoSEQ multiplex PCR; the TCRdb copy retains only in-frame clones and omits some. The sample shows around 100,000 clones, about 87% of them seen only once. This sample comprised peripheral blood, obtained on day 0 of AZD1222 vaccination. Receptor source: an adult in good health.

The CDR3 DNA sequence: TGTGCCAGCAGCTTGGAGGGGCTAGAGGGCTGGGTAAATGAGCAGTTCTTC. Residues: CASSLEGLEGWVNEQFF. The rearrangement joins TRBV7-9 to TRBJ2-1, with D maybe TRBD2 (6 bases). The CDR3 spans 17 residues. V lost 3 bases and J lost 7, with 22 bases in between. Germline CDR1 and CDR2: SEHNR and FQNEAQ (reference sequence).

The V call is TRBV6-6, the J call TRBJ1-2, with D tentatively TRBD1 (5 bases). Germline V gene data show CDR1 as MNHNY and CDR2 as SVGAGI (reference sequence). Deletions cut 4 bases from V and 2 bases from J, with 8 bases between. This CDR3 has 13 amino acids. DNA of the CDR3: TGTGCCAGCAGTTCGGGGGTGAACTATGGCTACACCTTC. This sequence encodes CASSSGVNYGYTF.

The chain links TRBV7-8 to TRBJ2-5, with 8 nucleotides matching TRBD1. Per germline, CDR1 SGHVS and CDR2 FQNEAQ. V dropped 1 base and J dropped 2; count of bases not matched to a gene: 3. This CDR3 spans 15 amino acids. DNA for the CDR3: TGTGCCAGCAGCTTAGGACAGGGGAGGCAAGAGACCCAGTACTTC. Protein: CASSLGQGRQETQYF.

This sequence joins TRBV6-2 or TRBV6-3 and TRBJ1-1, with unresolved D. This CDR3 is 13 amino acids long. Germline loops: CDR1 MNHEY, CDR2 SVGEGT. V was trimmed by 4 bases and J by 3 bases, leaving 9 bases between them. The CDR3 bases are TGTGCCAGCAGTTTTCTTATCGACACTGAAGCTTTCTTT. Its protein is CASSFLIDTEAFF.

This CDR3 reads CASSPKGHMNTEAFF. CDR3 sequence (DNA): TGCGCCAGCAGCCCCAAGGGACATATGAACACTGAAGCTTTCTTT. The J gene is TRBJ1-1, the V gene TRBV4-1, with D possibly TRBD1 on 6 matching bases. Germline assignment: CDR1 MGHRA and CDR2 YSYEKL. CDR3 size: 15 residues. Trimming left V 4 bases short and J 0 bases short, with 12 bases between.

The chain joins TRBV6-2 or TRBV6-3 to TRBJ1-1, with D possibly matching TRBD1 (6 bases). The germline V gene has CDR1 MNHEY and CDR2 SVGEGT. Deletions cut 0 bases from V and 0 bases from J, with 23 bases between. The CDR3 loop spans 20 amino acids. As DNA, the CDR3 is TGTGCCAGCAGTTACTCCTTTCCCGCCGGAGGGCAGGGGATGAACACTGAAGCTTTCTTT. It is translated as CASSYSFPAGGQGMNTEAFF.

The chain carries TRBV24-1 and TRBJ2-3; tentative D call: TRBD2 (6 bases). The V end lost 3 bases, the J end lost 0 bases, and 15 bases lay between the germline ends. Germline V lookup: CDR1 KGHDR, CDR2 SFDVKD. The CDR3 runs to 17 residues. The CDR3 DNA is TGTGCCACCAGTGATCGGGGCTCCAGCGGGAGCACAGATACGCAGTATTTT. The encoded protein is CATSDRGSSGSTDTQYF.

The rearrangement joins TRBV29-1 to TRBJ2-1; TRBD1 is a possible D gene (6 bases). V was cut by 2 bases and J by 4 bases, with 18 bases left in between. The CDR3 loop spans 16 amino acids. The germline CDR1 and CDR2 sequences are SQVTM and ANQGSEA. The CDR3 sequence: CSVERNLGAVYNEQFF. In nucleotides, the CDR3 is TGCAGCGTTGAAAGGAACCTGGGGGCGGTATACAATGAGCAGTTCTTC.

This sequence joins TRBV6-5 and TRBJ1-3; D unresolved. V lost 4 bases and J 2 bases, leaving 6 bases between the germline ends. This CDR3 contains 13 residues. Germline CDR1 and CDR2: MNHEY and SVGAGI. The CDR3: CASSSPTGNTIYF. In nucleotides, the CDR3 is TGTGCCAGCAGTTCCCCCACTGGAAACACCATATATTTT.

This chain connects TRBV10-1 to TRBJ2-7; D is unclear. V lost 7 bases to trimming and J lost 2 bases, with 3 bases between them. The length of the CDR3 is 10 residues. The germline V gene has CDR1 WNHNN and CDR2 SYGVQD (reference sequence). This CDR3 is CASTPYEQYF. In nucleotides, the CDR3 is TGCGCCAGCACACCCTACGAGCAGTACTTC.

This sequence joins TRBV5-4 and TRBJ1-1; no clear D gene. Germline assignment: CDR1 SGHNT and CDR2 YYREEE (reference sequence). V dropped 1 base and J dropped 2 bases, with 12 bases sitting between them. The length of the CDR3 is 15 residues. The CDR3 DNA is TGTGCCAGCAGCTTGCCTCGTGAGGCCAACACTGAAGCTTTCTTT. Translated: CASSLPREANTEAFF.

This clone came up once. This chain joins TRBV5-1 and TRBJ1-2; D is possibly TRBD1 (5 bases). Looked up from germline, CDR1 is SGHRS and CDR2 is YFSETQ. The CDR3 length is 15 residues. The V gene lost 1 base and the J gene lost 2 bases, with 12 bases spanning the gap. CDR3 sequence: CASSLTQGGNYGYTF. In nucleotides, the CDR3 is TGCGCCAGCAGCTTGACGCAGGGTGGCAACTATGGCTACACCTTC.